This record covers a single T cell receptor beta chain. The antigen remains undetermined. The data derive from a study of graft-versus-host responses after intestinal transplantation. Study details: Induction with anti-thymocyte globulin, then tacrolimus and steroids for three to four years, was given to all recipients.

Whole-study findings and limits: Where graft-donor T cell macrochimerism was present, patients had high graft-versus-host to host-versus-graft clonal ratios in allografts. Declines in HvG clones occurring early post-transplant were associated with peak circulating GvH clone levels. In recipient marrow, GvH clones were found, and some appeared first in ileum or blood.

Clones were sequenced by immunoSEQ multiplex PCR, and TCRdb holds only the in-frame ones, with some missing. The sample has over 80,000 clones; roughly 91% are singletons. The V and J ends lost 6 bases and 5 bases, in that order; junction bases with no gene match: 6. This CDR3 region has 13 residues. CDR1 ENHRY and CDR2 SYGVKD come from the germline V gene. The chain links TRBV10-3 to TRBJ1-1; TRBD1 agrees at 7 bases. This sample comprised unstimulated CD4+ T cells sorted from spleen or lymph node cells, obtained before transplant. The receptor comes from a human donor who was the organ donor for an intestinal transplant. CDR3 in amino acids: CAIRAAGGTEAFF. For the CDR3, the DNA is TGTGCCATCAGGGCCGCAGGGGGGACTGAAGCTTTCTTT.